Below, 28 T cell receptor beta chains from the same sample are listed, as sequenced in a study of shared clonotypes between healthy human individuals. TCRdb's table, derived via immunoSEQ multiplex PCR, lists solely in-frame clones and lacks some. This repertoire shows around 690,000 clones, about nine tenths found once; its top ten account for about a third. Material for sequencing was memory CD8+ T cells from PBMCs. Noted subset: CD45RO+ cells pooled with CCR7-negative TemRA cells. The receptors derive from a man aged 18 to 29 in good health. Some clones in this sample may be carry-over from other donors' samples.

This clone was seen once. This chain uses TRBV5-1 with TRBJ2-2; D unclear. The germline V and J ends were trimmed by 1 base and 2 bases, with 18 bases remaining between them. This CDR3 region has 18 residues. CDR1 is SGHRS, CDR2 YFSETQ, per germline. Here the CDR3 reads CASSLYVRPYPNTGELFF. The CDR3 nucleotides are TGCGCCAGCAGCTTGTATGTGCGGCCCTACCCCAACACCGGGGAGCTGTTTTTT.

V is TRBV30 and J is TRBJ1-2, with a weak D call TRBD1 (5 bases). Between the trimmed V and J ends, which lost 0 bases and 2 bases, there was a span of 16 bases. CDR3 length: 16 amino acids. Germline assignment: CDR1 GTSNPN and CDR2 SVGIG (reference sequence). Here the CDR3 reads CAWSVLVPPGNYGYTF. CDR3 DNA sequence: TGTGCCTGGAGTGTACTAGTCCCTCCAGGGAACTATGGCTACACCTTC. Variable domain in full (rest from reference TRBV30 and TRBJ1-2): SQTIHQWPATLVQPVGSPLSLECTVEGTSNPNLYWYRQAAGRGLQLLFYSVGIGQISSEVPQNLSASRPQDRQFILSSKKLLLSDSGFYLCAWSVLVPPGNYGYTFGSGTRLTVV.

The chain has TRBV7-2 and TRBJ2-7, with D perhaps TRBD1 (6 bases). Per the germline V gene, CDR1 is SGHTA and CDR2 is FQGNSA. Trimming shortened V by 1 base and J by 3 bases, and 13 bases separated the two germline ends. The CDR3 contains 15 residues. CDR3 residues: CASSLVLGHNYEQYF. The DNA of the CDR3 is TGTGCCAGCAGCTTAGTGCTGGGACATAACTACGAGCAGTACTTC.

The chain links TRBV6-5 to TRBJ2-7; 8 bases agree with TRBD2. Germline V gene lookup returns CDR1 MNHEY and CDR2 SVGAGI. Trimming at V came to 6 bases and at J to 4 bases, leaving 8 bases not matched to a gene. This CDR3 comprises 14 residues. In nucleotides, the CDR3 is TGTGCCAGCAGGTCAGCGGGAGCCGGTTACGAGCAGTACTTC. This sequence encodes CASRSAGAGYEQYF.

The V and J genes are TRBV5-5 and TRBJ1-1; D unresolved. Germline-derived CDR1 and CDR2 are SGHKS and YYEKEE (reference sequence). This CDR3 has 16 amino acids. Trimming took off 4 bases at V and 2 bases at J, with 18 bases between the two ends. The CDR3 nucleotides are TGTGCCAGCAGCCCCTCCCCGCGGGCGGGAAACACTGAAGCTTTCTTT. Amino acid sequence: CASSPSPRAGNTEAFF.

The chain recombines TRBV9 with TRBJ2-3; D not resolved. V dropped 10 bases and J dropped 1 base, with 10 bases sitting between them. Germline loops: CDR1 SGDLS, CDR2 YYNGEE. This CDR3 comprises 12 residues. This CDR3 is CASAGGTDTQYF. The CDR3 DNA sequence: TGTGCCTCCGCCGGCGGCACAGATACGCAGTATTTT.

Regarding this clone: It may be a read error: a sequence one base away is much more abundant. Additional DNA sequences in this sample encode the identical CDR3. The chain couples TRBV27 to TRBJ2-6; no definite D call. Germline assignment: CDR1 MNHEY and CDR2 SMNVEV (reference sequence). The CDR3 is made up of 16 amino acids. V shed 0 bases and J shed 1 base, with 7 bases lying between them. The CDR3 nucleotides read TGTGCCAGCAGTTTATCCCCGGGTTCTGGGGCCAACGTCCTGACTTTC. Translated: CASSLSPGSGANVLTF.

The CDR3 sequence: CASSDGGRSYNEQFF. The CDR3 DNA sequence: TGTGCCAGCAGCGACGGCGGGAGATCCTACAATGAGCAGTTCTTC. The chain couples TRBV9 to TRBJ2-1, with TRBD2 matching 7 bases. The CDR3 runs 15 residues. The V segment lost 3 bases and the J segment 1 base; nucleotides outside the gene matches: 4. CDR1 and CDR2 (germline): SGDLS, YYNGEE.

This CDR3 is CASSPRTSGRSEQYF. In DNA, the CDR3 is TGTGCCAGCAGCCCGAGGACTAGCGGGAGAAGTGAGCAGTACTTC. The V gene is TRBV7-9, the J gene TRBJ2-7, with 13 bases that match TRBD2. The germline V gene encodes CDR1 SEHNR and CDR2 FQNEAQ (reference sequence). This CDR3 spans 15 amino acids. With V trimmed by 5 bases and J by 7 bases, 8 bases remained unmatched.

The chain joins TRBV5-4 to TRBJ1-2; D might be TRBD1 (5 bases). This CDR3 comprises 13 residues. Germline loops: CDR1 SGHNT, CDR2 YYREEE (reference sequence). V was cut by 4 bases and J by 1 base, with 8 bases left in between. In nucleotides, the CDR3 is TGTGCCAGCAGCGGGGACGGTAACTATGGCTACACCTTC. This gives the protein CASSGDGNYGYTF.

This chain links TRBV27 with TRBJ1-1; the D gene is possibly TRBD1 (5 bases). Germline V lookup: CDR1 MNHEY, CDR2 SMNVEV (reference sequence). This CDR3 spans 15 amino acids. V was clipped by 0 bases and J by 1 base, with 9 bases between them. The CDR3: CASSLSKGQNTEAFF. The CDR3 DNA sequence: TGTGCCAGCAGTTTATCCAAGGGGCAGAACACTGAAGCTTTCTTT.

This clone was picked up one time. The V and J genes are TRBV6-5 and TRBJ1-1; D call uncertain. Trimming cost V 3 bases and J 6 bases, with 14 bases left between them. The CDR3 consists of 14 residues. In germline, CDR1 is MNHEY, CDR2 SVGAGI. CDR3 DNA: TGTGCCAGCAGTTATCGGCAGTATCACGCTGAAGCTTTCTTT. Translating it yields CASSYRQYHAEAFF.

The chain joins TRBV29-1 to TRBJ2-5; 8 bases line up with TRBD2. V lost 2 bases and J lost 0; bases outside the gene matches: 14. CDR3 length equals 18 residues. Germline assignment: CDR1 SQVTM and CDR2 ANQGSEA. CDR3 DNA sequence: TGCAGCGTTGAATTTAGGAGGGCTAGCGGGTCTTACCAAGAGACCCAGTACTTC. As protein: CSVEFRRASGSYQETQYF.

J is TRBJ1-6 and V is TRBV30; D is perhaps TRBD1 (5 bases). Trimming shortened V by 3 bases and J by 7 bases, and 19 bases separated the two germline ends. Looked up from germline, CDR1 is GTSNPN and CDR2 is SVGIG (reference sequence). The CDR3 is made up of 16 amino acids. The CDR3 sequence is CAWRGVPGLLNSPLHF. The CDR3, as DNA: TGTGCCTGGAGAGGAGTTCCGGGACTTTTAAATTCACCCCTCCACTTT.

This chain links TRBV28 with TRBJ2-3; the match to TRBD1 covers 10 bases. The CDR3 is 19 amino acids. Germline trimming cut 3 bases from V and 0 bases from J; bases unmatched to any gene: 12. The germline V gene encodes CDR1 MDHEN and CDR2 SYDVKM. In nucleotides, the CDR3 is TGTGCCAGCAGTTTCCTGACAGGGGGCGAAGACGAAAGCACAGATACGCAGTATTTT. Its translation: CASSFLTGGEDESTDTQYF. Using reference TRBV28 and TRBJ2-3 for the parts outside the CDR3, the full variable domain is DVKVTQSSRYLVKRTGEKVFLECVQDMDHENMFWYRQDPGLGLRLIYFSYDVKMKEKGDIPEGYSVSREKKERFSLILESASTNQTSMYLCASSFLTGGEDESTDTQYFGPGTRLTVL.

The rearrangement joins TRBV20-1 to TRBJ2-7, with a weak D call TRBD2 (5 bases). This CDR3 has 11 amino acids. Trimming removed 3 bases from V and 4 bases from J, with 7 bases in between. In germline, CDR1 is DFQATT, CDR2 SNEGSKA (reference sequence). The DNA of the CDR3 is TGCAGTGCTAGTAGGGAGTACGAGCAGTACTTC. This sequence encodes CSASREYEQYF.

The chain joins TRBV7-9 to TRBJ2-1; TRBD1 or TRBD2 may be the D gene (5 bases each). Germline lookup yields CDR1 SEHNR and CDR2 FQNEAQ (reference sequence). V lost 7 bases to trimming and J lost 2 bases, with 18 bases between them. The CDR3 sequence is 16 residues long. The CDR3 reads CASTLRDPATYNEQFF. DNA for the CDR3: TGTGCCAGCACCCTACGGGACCCCGCGACCTACAATGAGCAGTTCTTC.

Remarks on this clone: It may be a read error: a sequence one base away is much more abundant. V usage is TRBV5-8 and J usage is TRBJ1-4; D remains ambiguous. The CDR3 totals 14 residues. Trimming removed 4 bases from V and 4 bases from J, with 11 bases in between. Germline values: CDR1 SGHTS, CDR2 YDEGEE. In nucleotides, the CDR3 is TGTGCCAGCAGCCCAGACGGGAATAATGAAAAACTGTTTTTT. This gives the protein CASSPDGNNEKLFF.

The chain carries TRBV6-5 and TRBJ1-4; 7 positions agree with TRBD1. The CDR3 runs to 15 residues. Germline lookup yields CDR1 MNHEY and CDR2 SVGAGI. The ends lost 6 bases at V and 5 bases at J; junction bases unmatched: 9. The CDR3 loop reads CASRLKGQRNEKLFF. CDR3 nucleotide sequence: TGTGCCAGCAGGTTGAAGGGACAGCGCAATGAAAAACTGTTTTTT.

This clone was detected a few times. The genes are TRBV28 and TRBJ1-5; D not certain. The V gene lost 5 bases and the J gene lost 2 bases, with 13 bases spanning the gap. CDR1 MDHEN and CDR2 SYDVKM come from the germline V gene. The CDR3 is 15 amino acids. CDR3 region: CASSPLGNGNQPQHF. DNA for the CDR3: TGTGCCAGCAGTCCCCTGGGGAATGGCAATCAGCCCCAGCATTTT. Filled out from reference TRBV28 and TRBJ1-5, the complete variable domain reads DVKVTQSSRYLVKRTGEKVFLECVQDMDHENMFWYRQDPGLGLRLIYFSYDVKMKEKGDIPEGYSVSREKKERFSLILESASTNQTSMYLCASSPLGNGNQPQHFGDGTRLSIL.

J is TRBJ1-3 and V is TRBV29-1; D perhaps matches TRBD1 (5 bases). Germline loops: CDR1 SQVTM, CDR2 ANQGSEA. The CDR3 extends over 16 amino acids. Trimming cost V 7 bases and J 0 bases, with 19 bases left between them. The DNA of the CDR3 is TGCAGCGCCCGGGACTCCCTCTTGAGCTCTGGAAACACCATATATTTT. It is translated as CSARDSLLSSGNTIYF.

This clone has ten or more counts. This chain joins TRBV9 and TRBJ2-7; 10 nucleotides match TRBD1. The CDR3 contains 16 residues. CDR1 and CDR2 (germline): SGDLS, YYNGEE. Germline trimming cut 4 bases from V and 3 bases from J; bases unmatched to any gene: 10. CDR3 sequence (DNA): TGTGCCAGCAGCCCTTTTGGGGACAGGGGCGACTACGAGCAGTACTTC. It is translated as CASSPFGDRGDYEQYF.

The chain links TRBV28 to TRBJ1-2; a possible D gene is TRBD1 (6 bases). Germline CDR1 and CDR2: MDHEN and SYDVKM. The CDR3 consists of 14 residues. V was pared by 6 bases and J by 4 bases, with 15 bases between. CDR3 region: CASRYHTGTYGYTF. In DNA, the CDR3 is TGTGCCAGCAGGTACCACACAGGGACCTATGGCTACACCTTC.

The J gene is TRBJ2-1, the V gene TRBV7-9; D is possibly TRBD2 (5 bases). CDR1 is SEHNR, CDR2 FQNEAQ, per germline (reference sequence). Trimming stripped 9 bases from V and 0 bases from J, with 15 bases between. The CDR3 length is 15 residues. In DNA form, the CDR3 reads TGTGCCAGGGGCCCTTTGGGGAGCTCCTACAATGAGCAGTTCTTC. Protein product: CARGPLGSSYNEQFF. Looking up the rest from reference TRBV7-9 and TRBJ2-1 gives the full variable domain: DTGVSQNPRHKITKRGQNVTFRCDPISEHNRLYWYRQTLGQGPEFLTYFQNEAQLEKSRLLSDRFSAERPKGSFSTLEIQRTEQGDSAMYLCARGPLGSSYNEQFFGPGTRLTVL.

The chain links TRBV2 to TRBJ2-7; D gene ambiguous. CDR1 is SNHLY and CDR2 is FYNNEI in the germline V gene. The CDR3 runs 14 residues. Trimming removed 6 bases from V and 0 bases from J, with 12 bases in between. The CDR3 nucleotides read TGTGCCAGCAGGCCGGTCGCTAGCTCCTACGAGCAGTACTTC. Protein sequence: CASRPVASSYEQYF. Supplemented by reference TRBV2 and TRBJ2-7, the full variable domain reads EPEVTQTPSHQVTQMGQEVILRCVPISNHLYFYWYRQILGQKVEFLVSFYNNEISEKSEIFDDQFSVERPDGSNFTLKIRSTKLEDSAMYFCASRPVASSYEQYFGPGTRLTVT.

The chain employs TRBV6-5 and TRBJ2-7; a possible D gene is TRBD1 (6 bases). There are 16 residues in the CDR3. Between the trimmed V and J ends, which lost 2 bases and 5 bases, there was a span of 19 bases. From germline, CDR1 is MNHEY and CDR2 SVGAGI. CDR3 region: CASSYGSEGRGHEQYF. The CDR3 bases are TGTGCCAGCAGTTACGGCAGCGAGGGCAGGGGCCACGAGCAGTACTTC.

J is TRBJ2-1 and V is TRBV5-1, with TRBD2 matching over 9 bases. The CDR3 is 15 residues long. Germline V lookup: CDR1 SGHRS, CDR2 YFSETQ. With 3 bases clipped from V and 4 bases from J, the junction kept 5 bases outside the gene matches. CDR3 DNA: TGCGCCAGCAGCTCTCCGACTAGCGGATACAATGAGCAGTTCTTC. Its protein is CASSSPTSGYNEQFF. Complete variable domain (other parts from reference TRBV5-1 and TRBJ2-1): KAGVTQTPRYLIKTRGQQVTLSCSPISGHRSVSWYQQTPGQGLQFLFEYFSETQRNKGNFPGRFSGRQFSNSRSEMNVSTLELGDSALYLCASSSPTSGYNEQFFGPGTRLTVL.

The chain joins TRBV6-1 to TRBJ2-3, with D unresolved. This CDR3 is built from 14 residues. Trimming left V 1 base short and J 2 bases short, with 7 bases between. The germline CDR1 and CDR2 sequences are MNHNS and SASEGT. CDR3 DNA: TGTGCCAGCAGTGAAGTTTTAGACACAGATACGCAGTATTTT. This gives the protein CASSEVLDTDTQYF.